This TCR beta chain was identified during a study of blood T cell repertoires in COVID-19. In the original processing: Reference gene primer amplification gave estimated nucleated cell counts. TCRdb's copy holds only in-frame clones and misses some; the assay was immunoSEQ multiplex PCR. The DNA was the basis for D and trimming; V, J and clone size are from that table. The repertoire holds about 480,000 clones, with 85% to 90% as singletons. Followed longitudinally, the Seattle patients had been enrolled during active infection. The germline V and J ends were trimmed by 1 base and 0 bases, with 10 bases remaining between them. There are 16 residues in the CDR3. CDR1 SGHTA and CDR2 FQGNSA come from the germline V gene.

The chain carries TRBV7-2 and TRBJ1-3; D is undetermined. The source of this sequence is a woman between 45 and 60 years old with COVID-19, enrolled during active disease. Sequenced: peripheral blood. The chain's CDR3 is CASSLGPAASGNTIYF. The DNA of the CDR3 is TGTGCCAGCAGCTTAGGTCCAGCGGCCTCTGGAAACACCATATATTTT.